A single sample gave rise to the 32 T cell receptor beta chains below, sequenced in a study of T cell responses to AZD1222 COVID-19 vaccine. Clones were sequenced by immunoSEQ multiplex PCR, and TCRdb holds only the in-frame ones, with some missing. This sample has around 120,000 clones, with around 94% found just once. The starting material was peripheral blood, obtained on day 0 of AZD1222 vaccination. These receptors were taken from an adult in good health.

The chain couples TRBV5-1 to TRBJ1-4; D is ambiguous. The CDR3 extends over 15 amino acids. Germline V gene data show CDR1 as SGHRS and CDR2 as YFSETQ. V was cut by 0 bases and J by 6 bases, with 12 bases left in between. CDR3 sequence reads: CASSLGSGGDEKLFF. CDR3 coding DNA: TGCGCCAGCAGCTTGGGGAGTGGCGGTGATGAAAAACTGTTTTTT.

The rearrangement links TRBV19 to TRBJ1-1, with no clear D. The V gene's germline CDR1 is LNHDA and CDR2 SQIVND (reference sequence). The germline V and J ends were trimmed by 7 bases and 10 bases, with 13 bases remaining between them. The CDR3 consists of 11 residues. The CDR3 region is CASNNGRAAFF. CDR3 nucleotide sequence: TGTGCCAGTAACAACGGGCGTGCAGCTTTCTTT.

This clone was seen just once. The rearrangement links TRBV24-1 to TRBJ2-1; 8 positions agree with TRBD2. The CDR3 length is 16 residues. The J segment lost 3 bases and the V segment lost 4 bases, leaving 7 bases of the junction unmatched. The germline CDR1 and CDR2 sequences are KGHDR and SFDVKD. For the CDR3, the DNA is TGTGCCACCAGTGAACCTAGCGGGCGTAGCTACAATGAGCAGTTCTTC. It encodes CATSEPSGRSYNEQFF.

This clone has just one count. The rearrangement joins TRBV11-2 to TRBJ2-5, with 11 bases aligning to TRBD1. Germline V gene sequence: CDR1 SGHAT, CDR2 FQNNGV. The CDR3 runs 14 residues. The J segment lost 5 bases and the V segment lost 5 bases, leaving 4 bases of the junction unmatched. This CDR3 is CASSRTGGRETQYF. Written as DNA, the CDR3 is TGTGCCAGCAGCCGGACAGGGGGCAGGGAGACCCAGTACTTC.

The CDR3 nucleotides read TGTGCCAGCAGCTTACTTCCCTCCGCCTACGAGCAGTACTTC. Translated, it gives CASSLLPSAYEQYF. The rearrangement joins TRBV7-3 to TRBJ2-7; D is uncertain. Trimming pared 2 bases from V and 2 bases from J, leaving 10 bases between. This CDR3 has 14 amino acids. The germline gives CDR1 SGHTA, CDR2 FQGTGA.

The chain recombines TRBV30 with TRBJ2-7; 8 nucleotides align to TRBD2. CDR1 GTSNPN and CDR2 SVGIG come from the germline V gene (reference sequence). Trimming took 2 bases from V and 3 from J; bases not matched to a gene: 3. The CDR3 consists of 13 residues. CDR3 DNA sequence: TGTGCCTGGAGTAGTAGCGGGATCTACGAGCAGTACTTC. This encodes CAWSSSGIYEQYF. Together with reference TRBV30 and TRBJ2-7, the CDR3 gives the full variable domain: SQTIHQWPATLVQPVGSPLSLECTVEGTSNPNLYWYRQAAGRGLQLLFYSVGIGQISSEVPQNLSASRPQDRQFILSSKKLLLSDSGFYLCAWSSSGIYEQYFGPGTRLTVT.

The gene calls are TRBV28 and TRBJ1-2; D is perhaps TRBD1 (6 bases). The ends were cut back, 3 bases at V and 4 bases at J, with 12 bases in the middle. Germline lookup yields CDR1 MDHEN and CDR2 SYDVKM. This CDR3 contains 14 residues. In DNA form, the CDR3 reads TGTGCCAGCAGTTTCGGAGGGGGATTCTATGGCTACACCTTC. Protein: CASSFGGGFYGYTF.

V usage is TRBV18 and J usage is TRBJ2-7; TRBD2 matches at 7 bases. Per the germline V gene, CDR1 is KGHSH and CDR2 is LQKENI. The CDR3 has 14 residues. V gave up 3 bases and J gave up 3 bases; unmatched junction bases: 5. The CDR3 spells CASSPGWTSYEQYF. CDR3 bases: TGTGCCAGCTCACCGGGCTGGACTAGCTACGAGCAGTACTTC.

V is TRBV3-1 (or the pseudogene TRBV3-2) and J is TRBJ1-2; D gene ambiguous. Trimming removed 0 bases from V and 5 bases from J, with 7 bases in between. CDR1 is LGHDT and CDR2 is YNNKEL in the germline V gene (reference sequence). The CDR3 consists of 13 residues. The CDR3 nucleotides are TGTGCCAGCAGCCAAGAGCGGTCTTATGGCTACACCTTC. As protein: CASSQERSYGYTF.

A word on this clone: The missing conserved phenylalanine or tryptophan at the end of this CDR3 makes a read error likely. The DNA is omitted, as the CDR3 cannot be located on it reliably, and the CDR3 follows TCRdb's listing. This chain joins TRBV7-7 and TRBJ1-2; TRBD1, the D gene given by the table, was not confirmed from the DNA. The CDR3 spans 10 residues, counting both ends. CDR1 is SSHAT, CDR2 FNYEAQ, per germline (reference sequence). CDR3 region: CASSHPGFLV.

The chain's CDR3 is CARSQTGTSASYYEQYF. The CDR3 DNA follows: TGTGCCAGAAGCCAAACCGGGACTAGCGCCTCGTACTACGAGCAGTACTTC. The rearrangement joins TRBV7-5 to TRBJ2-7; whether TRBD2, the table's D call, matches the DNA was not checked. TRBV7-5 constitutes a pseudogene. CDR3 length: 17 amino acids.

This clone was recorded once. In nucleotides, the CDR3 is TGTGCCACCGGGACAGGGGCCTCCAACTCTGGAAACACCATATATTTT. Its translation is CATGTGASNSGNTIYF. The V call is TRBV9, the J call TRBJ1-3, with 10 nucleotides matching TRBD1. The CDR3 totals 16 residues. Germline V CDR1 and CDR2: SGDLS, YYNGEE. Trimming removed 9 bases from V and 0 bases from J; junction bases left unmatched: 9.

V usage is TRBV19 and J usage is TRBJ1-6; the D is unclear. This CDR3 is 16 amino acids long. The germline V and J ends were trimmed by 3 bases and 9 bases, with 18 bases remaining between them. Germline V gives CDR1 LNHDA, CDR2 SQIVND (reference sequence). CDR3 DNA sequence: TGTGCCAGTAGTATTAGCGGGCCGCTACTCGGTTCACCCCTCCACTTT. Translated: CASSISGPLLGSPLHF.

The V gene is TRBV7-9, the J gene TRBJ1-2; 11 nucleotides line up with TRBD1. Germline CDR1 is SEHNR and CDR2 is FQNEAQ (reference sequence). The CDR3 runs to 16 residues. The V and J ends lost 3 bases and 4 bases, in that order; junction bases with no gene match: 7. The CDR3 sequence is CASSLDRGPLPYGYTF. In nucleotides, the CDR3 is TGTGCCAGCAGCTTGGACAGGGGGCCCCTTCCCTATGGCTACACCTTC.

V is TRBV28 and J is TRBJ2-1; D possibly corresponds to TRBD1 (5 bases). CDR3 size: 15 residues. The V end lost 9 bases, the J end lost 0 bases, and 15 bases lay between the germline ends. The germline V gene has CDR1 MDHEN and CDR2 SYDVKM. CDR3 protein: CASFSGITSYNEQFF. For the CDR3, the DNA is TGTGCCAGTTTCTCAGGGATTACCTCCTACAATGAGCAGTTCTTC. The entire variable domain, with the rest obtained from reference TRBV28 and TRBJ2-1, is as follows: DVKVTQSSRYLVKRTGEKVFLECVQDMDHENMFWYRQDPGLGLRLIYFSYDVKMKEKGDIPEGYSVSREKKERFSLILESASTNQTSMYLCASFSGITSYNEQFFGPGTRLTVL.

The chain carries TRBV5-1 and TRBJ2-2, with 8 bases aligning to TRBD2. V was clipped by 0 bases and J by 2 bases; unmatched bases: 15. Looked up from germline, CDR1 is SGHRS and CDR2 is YFSETQ. The CDR3 extends over 20 amino acids. CDR3 residues: CASSLGVKTRLAGNTGELFF. Written as DNA, the CDR3 is TGCGCCAGCAGCTTGGGCGTCAAAACCCGGTTAGCGGGAAACACCGGGGAGCTGTTTTTT.

This clone was seen a single time. For the CDR3, the DNA is TGTGCCAGCAGCCAAGAAGGGTCCTCCTACAATGAGCAGTTCTTC. It translates to CASSQEGSSYNEQFF. This chain connects TRBV4-2 to TRBJ2-1; D remains unclear. The CDR3 length is 15 residues. With 0 bases removed from V and 0 bases from J, the gap between germline ends came to 6 bases. CDR1 and CDR2 (germline): LGHNA, YNFKEQ.

This chain joins TRBV2 and TRBJ1-1; D remains ambiguous. The CDR3 is 13 amino acids. V lost 7 bases, J lost 5 bases, and 14 bases lay in between. Germline CDR1 SNHLY, CDR2 FYNNEI. CDR3 DNA: TGTGCCAGCAATGCGGGGAGTGGGACTGAAGCTTTCTTT. This encodes CASNAGSGTEAFF.

This chain connects TRBV5-1 to TRBJ2-5; 8 nucleotides agree with TRBD2. Germline V gene sequence: CDR1 SGHRS, CDR2 YFSETQ. CDR3 length equals 17 residues. Trimming took 4 bases from V and 1 from J; bases not matched to a gene: 12. CDR3 in DNA: TGCGCCAGCAGCCTGGCTGCGGGAGGCGGGGTCCAAGAGACCCAGTACTTC. It yields the protein CASSLAAGGGVQETQYF.

V usage is TRBV19 and J usage is TRBJ2-3; D may match TRBD1 or TRBD2 (5 bases each). CDR1 LNHDA and CDR2 SQIVND come from the germline V gene (reference sequence). CDR3 length: 16 residues. Between the trimmed V and J ends, which lost 7 bases and 0 bases, there was a span of 17 bases. CDR3 nucleotides: TGTGCCAGTATAGGGGACGGCCACCCTAGCACAGATACGCAGTATTTT. It codes for CASIGDGHPSTDTQYF.

V and J are TRBV28 and TRBJ1-5; D might be TRBD1 (6 bases). The CDR3 sequence is 16 residues long. V lost 6 bases, J lost 2 bases, and 17 bases lay in between. Per the germline V gene, CDR1 is MDHEN and CDR2 is SYDVKM. The CDR3 protein is CASRGWGAEGNQPQHF. DNA of the CDR3: TGTGCCAGCAGAGGCTGGGGGGCGGAGGGCAATCAGCCCCAGCATTTT.

The chain uses TRBV15 and TRBJ2-1; D not certain. This CDR3 region has 13 residues. V was cut by 0 bases and J by 3 bases, with 3 bases left in between. Germline V gene data show CDR1 as LNHNV and CDR2 as YYDKDF (reference sequence). CDR3 region: CATSRDGYNEQFF. DNA of the CDR3: TGTGCCACCAGCAGAGATGGCTACAATGAGCAGTTCTTC.

The chain recombines TRBV21-1 with TRBJ2-7. TRBV21-1 is shown as a pseudogene. The CDR3 length is 22 residues. CDR3 in amino acids: CASSPRGGAASGRTGQTYEQYF. In DNA form, the CDR3 reads TGTGCCAGCAGCCCCCGAGGGGGCGCGGCTAGCGGACGGACGGGCCAAACCTACGAGCAGTACTTC.

The chain joins TRBV19 to TRBJ1-2, with TRBD1 matching 7 bases. Germline values: CDR1 LNHDA, CDR2 SQIVND (reference sequence). J was trimmed by 2 bases and V by 4 bases; bases with no gene match: 4. The CDR3 covers 14 residues. The CDR3 region is CASSRTGSNYGYTF. The CDR3, as DNA: TGTGCCAGTAGTAGGACAGGATCGAACTATGGCTACACCTTC.

DNA of the CDR3: TGTGCCAGCAGTTGGACAGGGGCTAATTCACCCCTCCACTTT. Translation: CASSWTGANSPLHF. This chain joins TRBV27 and TRBJ1-6; 9 nucleotides align to TRBD1. This CDR3 region has 14 residues. V dropped 4 bases and J dropped 6; count of bases not matched to a gene: 1. Germline CDR1 is MNHEY and CDR2 is SMNVEV (reference sequence).

This clone was counted a single time. This chain connects TRBV15 to TRBJ2-1; 7 nucleotides align to TRBD2. The J segment lost 5 bases and the V segment lost 11 bases, leaving 9 bases of the junction unmatched. This CDR3 contains 13 residues. Per the germline V gene, CDR1 is LNHNV and CDR2 is YYDKDF (reference sequence). The CDR3 bases are TGTGCCGCCCTAGCGGAGCGAAACAATGAGCAGTTCTTC. It encodes CAALAERNNEQFF.

The chain is built from TRBV3-1 (or the pseudogene TRBV3-2) and TRBJ2-2; 8 positions match TRBD1. Germline trimming cut 5 bases from V and 2 bases from J; bases unmatched to any gene: 4. The CDR3 consists of 15 residues. CDR1 LGHDT and CDR2 YNNKEL come from the germline V gene (reference sequence). The chain's CDR3 is CASSNTGGNTGELFF. The CDR3 DNA reads TGTGCCAGCAGCAACACAGGGGGAAACACCGGGGAGCTGTTTTTT.

This clone was recorded once. This chain connects TRBV11-3 to TRBJ2-3; D not certain. Trimming shortened V by 1 base and J by 3 bases, and 5 bases separated the two germline ends. This CDR3 comprises 13 residues. CDR1 and CDR2 (germline): SGHNT, YENEEA. This CDR3 is CASSLGTTDTQYF. CDR3 DNA sequence: TGTGCCAGCAGCTTAGGTACGACAGATACGCAGTATTTT.

This clone was recorded once. This chain uses TRBV19 with TRBJ2-7, with TRBD2 matching 9 bases. CDR3 length equals 14 residues. CDR1 LNHDA and CDR2 SQIVND come from the germline V gene (reference sequence). Unmatched junction bases numbered 5, after V lost 5 bases and J lost 3 bases. The CDR3 region is CASSSLAGLYEQYF. The CDR3 DNA reads as TGTGCCAGTAGTTCACTAGCGGGTCTCTACGAGCAGTACTTC.

The chain carries TRBV19 and TRBJ1-3, with D unclear. CDR1 is LNHDA and CDR2 is SQIVND in the germline V gene (reference sequence). The CDR3 extends over 15 amino acids. V lost 1 base and J 3 bases, leaving 10 bases between the germline ends. The CDR3 nucleotides are TGTGCCAGTAGTATAGTGGCAGCAGTTGGAAACACCATATATTTT. Its translation is CASSIVAAVGNTIYF.

The rearrangement links TRBV10-3 to TRBJ2-2; TRBD2 matches 7 bases. The CDR3 is 15 residues long. CDR1 ENHRY and CDR2 SYGVKD come from the germline V gene. V gave up 2 bases and J gave up 7 bases; unmatched junction bases: 7. The CDR3 protein is CAISELGLGNGELFF. CDR3 bases: TGTGCCATCAGTGAGCTAGGACTAGGAAACGGGGAGCTGTTTTTT.

The genes are TRBV10-1 and TRBJ2-2; TRBD1 is a possible D gene (5 bases). The germline gives CDR1 WNHNN, CDR2 SYGVQD (reference sequence). The V gene lost 4 bases and the J gene lost 4 bases, with 13 bases spanning the gap. The CDR3 has 15 residues. The CDR3 sequence: CASSGLGRGTGELFF. As DNA, the CDR3 is TGCGCCAGCAGTGGATTGGGGCGAGGCACCGGGGAGCTGTTTTTT.